A single sample is the source of the 6 T cell receptor beta chains below, sequenced in a study of metastatic and nonmetastatic thyroid tumors. Every patient underwent thyroid surgery untreated. With MiXCR, TCRdb reprocessed the PCR reads. The table has about 92,000 clones, 14% to 15% seen once. Sequencing was performed on blood. These receptors were collected from a female donor with papillary thyroid cancer or a benign thyroid nodule (not recorded which). Some clones in this sample may be carry-over from other donors' samples.

This clone appeared many times. The CDR3 region is CASSYGPGGTGELFF. CDR3 sequence (DNA): TGTGCCAGCAGTTACGGGCCGGGGGGGACCGGGGAGCTGTTTTTT. The chain carries TRBV6-5 and TRBJ2-2; 8 nucleotides match TRBD2. The V segment lost 2 bases and the J segment 5 bases; nucleotides outside the gene matches: 4. Germline values: CDR1 MNHEY, CDR2 SVGAGI. The CDR3 extends over 15 amino acids.

To note about this clone: It may be a read error: a sequence one base away is much more abundant. The chain joins TRBV11-2 to TRBJ2-5, with a possible D match to TRBD2 (5 bases). Germline V gene sequence: CDR1 SGHAT, CDR2 FQNNGV. The CDR3 covers 14 residues. In nucleotides, the CDR3 is TGTGCCAGCAGCGGAGGACCCTCCCAAGAGACCAAGTACTTC. Its protein product is CASSGGPSQETKYF. Drawing the rest from reference TRBV11-2 and TRBJ2-5, the complete variable domain is EAGVAQSPRYKIIEKRQSVAFWCNPISGHATLYWYQQILGQGPKLLIQFQNNGVVDDSQLPKDRFSAERLKGVDSTLKIQPAKLEDSAVYLCASSGGPSQETKYFGPGTRLLVL.

This clone occurred many times. The CDR3 protein is CASSQVHASGAYEQYF. CDR3 DNA: TGTGCCAGCAGCCAAGTTCATGCTAGCGGTGCCTACGAGCAGTACTTC. The chain joins TRBV4-2 to TRBJ2-7; 7 bases are a match to TRBD2. The CDR3 is 16 residues long. V lost 1 base to trimming and J lost 2 bases; unmatched junction nucleotides: 8. Germline CDR1 and CDR2: LGHNA and YNFKEQ.

This clone was picked up many times. The same CDR3 is also encoded by other DNA sequences in this sample. The chain uses TRBV7-6 and TRBJ2-3; 11 bases map to TRBD1. From germline, CDR1 is SGHVS and CDR2 FNYEAQ. The trim removed 1 base at V and 5 bases at J, leaving 2 bases unmatched. CDR3 length: 15 amino acids. The CDR3 region is CASSLGTGGRDTQYF. The CDR3 DNA reads TGTGCCAGCAGCTTAGGGACAGGGGGCAGAGATACGCAGTATTTT. The whole variable domain, filled in from reference TRBV7-6 and TRBJ2-3, reads GAGVSQSPRYKVTKRGQDVALRCDPISGHVSLYWYRQALGQGPEFLTYFNYEAQQDKSGLPNDRFSAERPEGSISTLTIQRTEQRDSAMYRCASSLGTGGRDTQYFGPGTRLTVL.

This clone appeared many times. The chain is built from TRBV5-5 and TRBJ2-7; 9 bases are shared with TRBD2. Trimming cost V 4 bases and J 3 bases; bases outside gene matches: 11. This CDR3 comprises 16 residues. Germline values: CDR1 SGHKS, CDR2 YYEKEE (reference sequence). CDR3 DNA sequence: TGTGCCAGCAGCCTGGGCCCTAGCGGGATAAACTACGAGCAGTACTTC. Its translation is CASSLGPSGINYEQYF.

With regard to this clone: A much larger clone differs from this one at a single base, so this may be a read error. The genes are TRBV20-1 and TRBJ2-5; no clear D. Looked up from germline, CDR1 is DFQATT and CDR2 is SNEGSKA (reference sequence). This CDR3 region has 10 residues. V shed 6 bases and J shed 5 bases, with 7 bases lying between them. Written as DNA, the CDR3 is TGCAGTGCCTTTGGGGAGACCCAGTACTTC. It encodes CSAFGETQYF.